Following are 24 T cell receptor beta chains from one sample sequenced in a study of molecular identifiers for immune sequencing clone quantification. TCRdb redid the calling of the PCR reads with MiXCR, one entry per CDR3 protein. The repertoire holds around 460,000 distinct CDR3 sequences, around 25% seen once, with around 0.8% in the top ten. The sample consisted of naive CD8+ T cells from blood, with Jurkat cell RNA spiked in. The subset is: FACS-sorted CD8+CD4-CCR7+CD45RA+ naive T cells. Receptor source: a human donor in good health. Some libraries in this study had Jurkat cell RNA spiked in.

To note about this clonotype: A junction end diverges from the germline sequence, so it may reflect a read error. The gene calls are TRBV11-2 and TRBJ2-1; 8 bases are a match to TRBD1. The CDR3 has 15 residues. CDR1 is SGHAT, CDR2 FQNNGV, per germline. The CDR3 loop is CAGSLSTGGGGEQFF. CDR3 in DNA: TGTGCCGGCAGCCTATCTACAGGGGGAGGAGGTGAGCAGTTCTTC.

This clonotype was seen only a few times. The chain couples TRBV2 to TRBJ2-7, with D possibly TRBD2 on 5 matching bases. Germline CDR1 and CDR2: SNHLY and FYNNEI. Trimming took off 3 bases at V and 0 bases at J, with 15 bases between the two ends. The CDR3 runs 16 residues. Here the CDR3 reads CASSEFSAGSSYEQYF. The CDR3 bases are TGTGCCAGCAGTGAGTTCTCGGCTGGGAGCTCCTACGAGCAGTACTTC.

This chain uses TRBV4-3 with TRBJ2-3; D is uncertain. The CDR3 consists of 17 residues. Trimming pared 0 bases from V and 5 bases from J, leaving 18 bases between. Per germline, CDR1 LGHNA and CDR2 YSLEER. The CDR3 DNA reads as TGCGCCAGCAGCCAAGATCGGTACGGTCCATTGGGAGATACGCAGTATTTT. It specifies CASSQDRYGPLGDTQYF.

With respect to this clonotype: The CDR3 carries no conserved terminal phenylalanine or tryptophan, so it likely arises from a read error. The rearrangement links TRBV4-3 to TRBJ1-2; no clear D gene. V was cut by 0 bases and J by 1 base, with 12 bases left in between. The CDR3 covers 16 residues. Looked up from germline, CDR1 is LGHNA and CDR2 is YSLEER. Here the CDR3 DNA reads TGCGCCAGCAGCCAAGAACGGTGGGCCGATAACTATGGCTACACCTCC. It codes for CASSQERWADNYGYTS.

This clonotype turned up a few times. Given a much more abundant clone one base away, this may be a read error. J is TRBJ2-5 and V is TRBV6-6; TRBD1 aligns across 9 bases. CDR3 length: 14 residues. CDR1 is MNHNY, CDR2 SVGAGI, per germline (reference sequence). The CDR3 bases are TGTGCCAGCACCATACAGGGGGCCCAAGAGCCCCAGTACTTC. It specifies CASTIQGAQEPQYF.

With respect to this clonotype: This could be a read error, since a much larger clone is one nucleotide away. This sequence joins TRBV28 and TRBJ1-5, with D possibly matching TRBD1 (5 bases). Per the germline V gene, CDR1 is MDHEN and CDR2 is SYDVKM. V was cut by 3 bases and J by 3 bases, with 9 bases left in between. The CDR3 has 14 amino acids. The CDR3 bases are TGTGCCAGCAGTTTCAGGGATGTCAATCAGCCCCAGCATTTT. Protein: CASSFRDVNQPQHF.

This clonotype was counted ten times or more. This chain links TRBV7-2 with TRBJ2-4; TRBD2 matches 9 bases. Germline loops: CDR1 SGHTA, CDR2 FQGNSA. V shed 1 base and J 0 bases; nucleotides not matched to a gene: 16. This CDR3 spans 21 amino acids. The CDR3 spells CASSLVSHGLARFLAKNIQYF. The CDR3 DNA reads TGTGCCAGCAGCTTAGTTTCCCACGGACTAGCGAGGTTTTTAGCCAAAAACATTCAGTACTTC.

The V call is TRBV7-6, the J call TRBJ2-2, with 10 bases identical to TRBD2. Losses at the gene ends were 2 bases for V and 0 bases for J; bases not matched to a gene: 0. This CDR3 contains 16 residues. Germline V gene lookup returns CDR1 SGHVS and CDR2 FNYEAQ. The CDR3 coding sequence is TGTGCCAGCAGCTTACTAGCGGGGGCGAACACCGGGGAGCTGTTTTTT. Translated, it gives CASSLLAGANTGELFF.

A word on this clonotype: Since a much larger clone is just one base distant, this may be a read error. The genes are TRBV7-3 and TRBJ1-4, with D unclear. Trimming removed 1 base from V and 7 bases from J, with 10 bases in between. In germline, CDR1 is SGHTA, CDR2 FQGTGA. The CDR3 runs 14 residues. CDR3 sequence reads: CASSLIGPPEKLFF. Written as DNA, the CDR3 is TGTGCCAGCAGCTTAATTGGACCACCTGAAAAACTGTTTTTT.

The table lists this clonotype with a few counts. The rearrangement links TRBV25-1 to TRBJ2-3, with 7 bases matching TRBD1. The J segment lost 2 bases and the V segment lost 3 bases, leaving 14 bases of the junction unmatched. The CDR3 length is 18 residues. Germline CDR1 and CDR2: MGHDK and SYGVNS. In nucleotides, the CDR3 is TGTGCCAGCAGTGACTATCTTAGGGGGCCGGAGAACACAGATACGCAGTATTTT. Its protein product is CASSDYLRGPENTDTQYF.

The sample holds many counts of this clonotype. J is TRBJ2-5 and V is TRBV12-3 or TRBV12-4, with a weak D call TRBD2 (5 bases). Trimming took 6 bases from V and 5 from J, leaving 13 bases between them. CDR3 size: 13 residues. The CDR3 DNA follows: TGTGCCAGCAGATCGGGGTCAATGGAGACCCAGTACTTC. It specifies CASRSGSMETQYF.

The chain recombines TRBV27 with TRBJ1-5, with D possibly matching TRBD1 (6 bases). Trimming took 5 bases from V and 2 from J, leaving 13 bases between them. The CDR3 runs 15 residues. Per germline, CDR1 MNHEY and CDR2 SMNVEV (reference sequence). The CDR3 bases are TGTGCCAGCAGTCCCCAGGGGCGGGGCAATCAGCCCCAGCATTTT. As protein: CASSPQGRGNQPQHF.

With respect to this clonotype: A read error is likely, as this CDR3 ends without the conserved phenylalanine or tryptophan. The J gene is TRBJ2-5, the V gene TRBV20-1, with 10 bases matching TRBD1. The V segment lost 1 base and the J segment 3 bases; nucleotides outside the gene matches: 2. Germline V gene data show CDR1 as DFQATT and CDR2 as SNEGSKA (reference sequence). This CDR3 has 14 residues. The CDR3: CSARVGTGEETQYL. CDR3 sequence (DNA): TGCAGTGCTAGAGTAGGGACAGGGGAAGAGACCCAGTACCTC.

This clonotype was found many times. The chain recombines TRBV28 with TRBJ1-5; 12 nucleotides line up with TRBD1. After removal of 3 bases from V and 6 bases from J, the junction contained 3 bases not matched to a gene. The CDR3 has 15 residues. From germline, CDR1 is MDHEN and CDR2 SYDVKM. CDR3 DNA: TGTGCCAGCAGTTTCCGGGACAGGGGGCTTCAGCCCCAGCATTTT. It encodes CASSFRDRGLQPQHF.

This clonotype occurred a few times. The genes are TRBV2 and TRBJ1-1; D not resolved. V lost 2 bases, J lost 4 bases, and 11 bases lay in between. The CDR3 is 14 amino acids. CDR1 SNHLY and CDR2 FYNNEI come from the germline V gene. The chain's CDR3 is CASSERAGSTEAFF. In nucleotides, the CDR3 is TGTGCCAGCAGTGAACGGGCAGGCAGCACTGAAGCTTTCTTT.

The genes are TRBV7-9 and TRBJ2-1; 11 nucleotides match TRBD2. The CDR3 is 15 amino acids. Germline trimming cut 3 bases from V and 5 bases from J; bases unmatched to any gene: 3. Per the germline V gene, CDR1 is SEHNR and CDR2 is FQNEAQ (reference sequence). The CDR3 reads CASSLGLAENNEQFF. The CDR3 nucleotides are TGTGCCAGCAGCTTGGGACTAGCGGAGAACAATGAGCAGTTCTTC.

This clonotype has only a few counts. This chain links TRBV13 with TRBJ2-3, with 16 bases fitting TRBD2. Germline CDR1 reads PRHDT; CDR2 reads FYEKMQ (reference sequence). The CDR3 extends over 18 amino acids. V trimming: 4 bases; J trimming: 3 bases; junction bases outside the gene matches: 7. The DNA for the CDR3 is TGTGCCAGCAGCTCGGGACTAGCGGGAGGGCCCTCGACAGATACGCAGTATTTT. Protein: CASSSGLAGGPSTDTQYF.

This chain uses TRBV28 with TRBJ2-7, with 7 nucleotides matching TRBD1. This CDR3 is 14 amino acids long. The trim removed 7 bases at V and 2 bases at J, leaving 8 bases unmatched. Germline V gene lookup returns CDR1 MDHEN and CDR2 SYDVKM. The CDR3 bases are TGTGCCAGCAAAATTATAGGACAGGCCTACGAGCAGTACTTC. Translating it yields CASKIIGQAYEQYF.

In this sample, this clonotype turned up a few times. V is TRBV20-1 and J is TRBJ1-1, with D hard to call. V gave up 1 base and J gave up 2 bases, with 20 bases separating them. This CDR3 spans 17 amino acids. Germline V gene lookup returns CDR1 DFQATT and CDR2 SNEGSKA (reference sequence). CDR3 protein: CSARGEGESAINTEAFF. The DNA for the CDR3 is TGCAGTGCTAGAGGGGAGGGCGAGAGCGCAATTAACACTGAAGCTTTCTTT.

The chain is built from TRBV19 and TRBJ2-2; 7 nucleotides align to TRBD1. After removal of 7 bases from V and 7 bases from J, the junction contained 12 bases not matched to a gene. The germline V gene encodes CDR1 LNHDA and CDR2 SQIVND (reference sequence). This CDR3 is built from 15 residues. CDR3 in DNA: TGTGCCAGTACCAGGGGGACACGGTCGATCGGGGAGCTGTTTTTT. Translation gives CASTRGTRSIGELFF.

This clonotype occurred many times. The gene calls are TRBV5-1 and TRBJ1-6; D not resolved. Germline V CDR1 and CDR2: SGHRS, YFSETQ. V was shortened by 0 bases and J by 9 bases, with 13 bases between the two germline ends. The CDR3 has 15 amino acids. The CDR3 nucleotides are TGCGCCAGCAGCTTGGACACTCCTACGGTTTCACCCCTCCACTTT. Residues: CASSLDTPTVSPLHF.

The gene calls are TRBV27 and TRBJ2-1, with 10 bases matching TRBD2. The junction had 7 bases not matched to a gene; V was cut back by 7 bases and J by 7 bases. Germline CDR1 and CDR2: MNHEY and SMNVEV (reference sequence). The CDR3 covers 14 residues. The chain's CDR3 is CASTAAGGPNEQFF. CDR3 DNA sequence: TGTGCCAGCACCGCAGCGGGGGGGCCGAATGAGCAGTTCTTC.

J is TRBJ1-5 and V is TRBV5-8; D is unclear. Trimming pared 0 bases from V and 3 bases from J, leaving 13 bases between. Germline assignment: CDR1 SGHTS and CDR2 YDEGEE. The CDR3 has 16 amino acids. The DNA of the CDR3 is TGTGCCAGCAGCTTGGGATATAATAGGGCCAATCAGCCCCAGCATTTT. This sequence encodes CASSLGYNRANQPQHF.

This clonotype has more than one count but fewer than ten. V is TRBV28 and J is TRBJ2-3; 12 bases are shared with TRBD2. With V trimmed by 3 bases and J by 0 bases, 10 bases remained unmatched. This CDR3 region has 19 residues. CDR1 is MDHEN and CDR2 is SYDVKM in the germline V gene. The CDR3 DNA is TGTGCCAGCAGTTTTCGACTAGCGGGAGAGATTCCTAGCACAGATACGCAGTATTTT. Translation gives CASSFRLAGEIPSTDTQYF.